The following is a TCR beta chain sequence with its context. Its antigen is unidentified. This sample is drawn from a study of beta chain features in type 1 diabetes. In the study overall: Patients did not differ from healthy donors in age, gender or cell yield. Examination of sorted cells across all samples involved over 95 million cells.

Study results and caveats: A PCR bias possibly favoring shorter templates would apply equally to patients and controls. Cells that show high TCR expression could be over-represented by cDNA sequencing.

Every bit of the isolated RNA underwent reverse transcription, so sequencing read expressed TCRB transcripts. The data were produced by immunoSEQ multiplex PCR, yet TCRdb's version contains in-frame clones alone and is incomplete. The sample has about 140,000 clones; under 11% are singletons. Sequencing was performed on naive CD4+ T cells from blood. The source of this sequence is a man aged 18 to 35 in good health.

The CDR3 DNA follows: TGCGCCAGTATAAGGGGCGCAGATACGCAGTATTTT. It is translated as CASIRGADTQYF. The genes are TRBV5-1 and TRBJ2-3; tentatively, D is TRBD1 (5 bases). Germline V gene sequence: CDR1 SGHRS, CDR2 YFSETQ. Trimming took 8 bases from V and 4 from J, leaving 11 bases between them. There are 12 residues in the CDR3. Variable domain in full (rest from reference TRBV5-1 and TRBJ2-3): KAGVTQTPRYLIKTRGQQVTLSCSPISGHRSVSWYQQTPGQGLQFLFEYFSETQRNKGNFPGRFSGRQFSNSRSEMNVSTLELGDSALYLCASIRGADTQYFGPGTRLTVL.